This T cell receptor (beta chain) was observed in a study of glioma-infiltrating T cells after dendritic cell vaccination. The V and J ends lost 5 bases and 7 bases, in that order; junction bases with no gene match: 10. This CDR3 spans 14 amino acids. CDR1 and CDR2 (germline): SGHAT, FQNNGV. Time point indicated: after dendritic cell vaccination, including at tumor progression/relapse. Only in-frame clones appear in the TCRdb table, and some are missing; sequencing was by immunoSEQ multiplex PCR. The profile shows about 58,000 clones, about 86% of them singletons. The starting material was blood, obtained after dendritic cell vaccination. The rearrangement links TRBV11-2 to TRBJ1-2; the match to TRBD1 covers 7 bases. The clonotype originates from a human donor with glioblastoma. The CDR3 is CASSGRQGNSGYTF. The DNA for the CDR3 is TGTGCCAGCAGCGGAAGACAGGGCAATTCTGGCTACACCTTC.